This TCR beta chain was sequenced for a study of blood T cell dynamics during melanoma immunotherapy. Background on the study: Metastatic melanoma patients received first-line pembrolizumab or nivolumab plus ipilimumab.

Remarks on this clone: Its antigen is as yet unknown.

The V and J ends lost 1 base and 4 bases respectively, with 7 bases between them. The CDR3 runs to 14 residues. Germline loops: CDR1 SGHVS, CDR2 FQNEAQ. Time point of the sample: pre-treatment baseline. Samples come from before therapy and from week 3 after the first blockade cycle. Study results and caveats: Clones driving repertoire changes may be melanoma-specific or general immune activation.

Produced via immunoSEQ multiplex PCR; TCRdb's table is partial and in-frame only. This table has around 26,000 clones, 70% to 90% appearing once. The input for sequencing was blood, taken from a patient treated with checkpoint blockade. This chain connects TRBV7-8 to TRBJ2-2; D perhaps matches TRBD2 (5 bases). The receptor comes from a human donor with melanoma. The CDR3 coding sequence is TGTGCCAGCAGCTTAGTTAGCGTCACCGGGGAGCTGTTTTTT. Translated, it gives CASSLVSVTGELFF.